These 24 T cell receptor beta chains originate from one sample sequenced in a study of OX40 agonist ivuxolimab in advanced cancers. Library generation was performed with the immunoSEQ multiplex PCR assay. TCRdb obtained this table from immuneACCESS and retained in-frame rearrangements with V and J assigned. These tables miss some clones; where compared with another copy, unresolved V genes account for less than half of the shortfall, and the remainder is unexplained. The sample table lists fewer than 95,000 clones, 92% of them with a count of one. The ten top clones hold about 3.4% of the sample. Sample: CD4+ or CD8+ T cells sorted from blood, taken in a trial of the OX40 agonist ivuxolimab. Receptor source: an adult with an advanced solid tumor such as melanoma, head and neck, liver or kidney cancer.

The DNA of the CDR3 is TGCGCCAGCAGCCAAGATTCGGCATACAATGAGCAGTTCTTC. Protein product: CASSQDSAYNEQFF. The chain couples TRBV4-1 to TRBJ2-1; D is uncertain. The germline CDR1 and CDR2 sequences are MGHRA and YSYEKL. CDR3 size: 14 residues. The V end lost 0 bases, the J end lost 4 bases, and 7 bases lay between the germline ends.

The chain uses TRBV20-1 and TRBJ2-3, with unresolved D. V was cut by 7 bases and J by 4 bases, with 6 bases left in between. CDR1 and CDR2 from the germline V gene are DFQATT and SNEGSKA (reference sequence). This CDR3 comprises 10 residues. CDR3 sequence reads: CSVEPDTQYF. The CDR3 DNA is TGCAGTGTAGAACCAGATACGCAGTATTTT.

The chain uses TRBV5-1 and TRBJ1-4; TRBD1 agrees at 9 bases. Germline assignment: CDR1 SGHRS and CDR2 YFSETQ. The CDR3 extends over 14 amino acids. The trim removed 4 bases at V and 12 bases at J, leaving 10 bases unmatched. CDR3 region: CASSMEGTGQELFF. The CDR3 coding sequence is TGCGCCAGCAGCATGGAGGGGACAGGGCAGGAACTGTTTTTT.

The chain combines TRBV5-4 with TRBJ2-7; the D gene is possibly TRBD2 (7 bases). In germline, CDR1 is SGHNT, CDR2 YYREEE (reference sequence). Trimming took off 0 bases at V and 0 bases at J, with 13 bases between the two ends. There are 16 residues in the CDR3. CDR3 bases: TGTGCCAGCAGCTTGGACCGGGGGGCCTACTCCTACGAGCAGTACTTC. Translated: CASSLDRGAYSYEQYF.

The chain joins TRBV6-6 to TRBJ2-2, with D perhaps TRBD1 (5 bases). Germline loops: CDR1 MNHNY, CDR2 SVGAGI (reference sequence). The CDR3 spans 14 residues. V dropped 7 bases and J dropped 5 bases, with 14 bases sitting between them. In DNA, the CDR3 is TGTGCCAGCACGTTTAGGGGTGGGACCGGGGAGCTGTTTTTT. Translating it yields CASTFRGGTGELFF.

The gene calls are TRBV27 and TRBJ2-1; the D gene is possibly TRBD1 (6 bases). Per germline, CDR1 MNHEY and CDR2 SMNVEV (reference sequence). The CDR3 is 12 residues long. V shed 5 bases and J shed 10 bases, with 12 bases lying between them. The DNA for the CDR3 is TGTGCCAGCAGTATACAGGGATCCGAGCAGTTCTTC. Translation: CASSIQGSEQFF.

The rearrangement links TRBV5-4 to TRBJ2-1; D gene unclear. Germline CDR1 SGHNT, CDR2 YYREEE (reference sequence). The length of the CDR3 is 14 residues. Deletions cut 1 base from V and 0 bases from J, with 5 bases between. The DNA for the CDR3 is TGTGCCAGCAGCTTGACAAGCTCCTACAATGAGCAGTTCTTC. Protein sequence: CASSLTSSYNEQFF.

This rearrangement joins TRBV27 to TRBJ1-2; no clear D. This CDR3 region has 14 residues. Germline V gene sequence: CDR1 MNHEY, CDR2 SMNVEV (reference sequence). Between the trimmed V and J ends, which lost 0 bases and 8 bases, there was a span of 13 bases. The CDR3 sequence is CASSLSRGGVGYTF. The CDR3 nucleotides read TGTGCCAGCAGTTTATCGCGGGGTGGGGTCGGCTACACCTTC.

This rearrangement joins TRBV7-6 to TRBJ2-1; 10 nucleotides agree with TRBD2. The J segment lost 6 bases and the V segment lost 2 bases, leaving 4 bases of the junction unmatched. Germline lookup yields CDR1 SGHVS and CDR2 FNYEAQ. This CDR3 region has 15 residues. In DNA form, the CDR3 reads TGTGCCAGCAGCTTAAGTAGCGGGGGGTCCAATGAGCAGTTCTTC. Encoded protein: CASSLSSGGSNEQFF.

The chain has TRBV5-6 and TRBJ2-1; D gene unclear. V lost 2 bases and J 4 bases, leaving 4 bases between the germline ends. This CDR3 has 12 residues. Germline CDR1 SGHDT, CDR2 YYEEEE. The CDR3 DNA reads TGTGCCAGCAGCTTCTCGTACAATGAGCAGTTCTTC. Translating gives CASSFSYNEQFF. The full variable domain, in which reference TRBV5-6 and TRBJ2-1 provide the parts outside the CDR3, is DAGVTQSPTHLIKTRGQQVTLRCSPKSGHDTVSWYQQALGQGPQFIFQYYEEEERQRGNFPDRFSGHQFPNYSSELNVNALLLGDSALYLCASSFSYNEQFFGPGTRLTVL.

The V gene is TRBV9, the J gene TRBJ2-1; D perhaps matches TRBD1 (5 bases). CDR1 SGDLS and CDR2 YYNGEE come from the germline V gene. The CDR3 has 16 amino acids. V lost 0 bases, J lost 0 bases, and 10 bases lay in between. In DNA form, the CDR3 reads TGTGCCAGCAGCGTAGTAGGGGTTAGCTCCTACAATGAGCAGTTCTTC. This encodes CASSVVGVSSYNEQFF.

The rearrangement uses TRBV28 and TRBJ2-5; tentative D call: TRBD2 (5 bases). The better agreement between TRBJ2-7 and the DNA end casts doubt on the J call. CDR1 MDHEN and CDR2 SYDVKM come from the germline V gene. The CDR3 runs 14 residues. The CDR3 DNA reads as TGTGCCAGCAGTTTTATCGGGGATGCCTACGAGCAGTACTTC. This sequence encodes CASSFIGDAYEQYF.

The rearrangement joins TRBV5-8 to TRBJ1-5; 7 bases fit TRBD1. The CDR3 has 15 amino acids. Germline V gene sequence: CDR1 SGHTS, CDR2 YDEGEE. V lost 5 bases to trimming and J lost 5 bases; unmatched junction nucleotides: 10. CDR3 protein: CASSQDRNVYQPQHF. The DNA of the CDR3 is TGTGCCAGCAGTCAGGACAGGAATGTCTATCAGCCCCAGCATTTT.

This chain connects TRBV27 to TRBJ2-1, with 9 bases identical to TRBD1. With V trimmed by 10 bases and J by 7 bases, 11 bases remained unmatched. From germline, CDR1 is MNHEY and CDR2 SMNVEV (reference sequence). The CDR3 contains 14 residues. This CDR3 is CATSADRGGNEQFF. CDR3 nucleotides: TGTGCCACCTCTGCGGACAGGGGTGGAAATGAGCAGTTCTTC.

This chain's CDR3 is CASSRTEPPNEQFF. The CDR3 DNA sequence: TGTGCCAGCAGTAGGACGGAGCCCCCAAATGAGCAGTTCTTC. J is TRBJ2-1 and V is TRBV27, with no clear D. Trimming removed 5 bases at V and 7 bases at J, with 15 bases between. The V gene's germline CDR1 is MNHEY and CDR2 SMNVEV (reference sequence). The CDR3 is 14 amino acids.

The chain combines TRBV9 with TRBJ2-3, with TRBD1 identical over 7 bases. Germline values: CDR1 SGDLS, CDR2 YYNGEE. With V trimmed by 1 base and J by 5 bases, 7 bases remained unmatched. There are 15 residues in the CDR3. The CDR3 here is CASSVWTGLRDTQYF. Written as DNA, the CDR3 is TGTGCCAGCAGCGTATGGACAGGATTGAGAGATACGCAGTATTTT.

This chain links TRBV5-5 with TRBJ2-5; 8 bases are a match to TRBD1. V shed 1 base, J shed 1 base, and the junction held 0 bases outside the gene matches. The CDR3 runs to 14 residues. CDR1 is SGHKS and CDR2 is YYEKEE in the germline V gene (reference sequence). The CDR3 is CASSLTGGQETQYF. The CDR3 DNA reads TGTGCCAGCAGCTTGACAGGGGGCCAAGAGACCCAGTACTTC. The entire variable domain, with the rest obtained from reference TRBV5-5 and TRBJ2-5, is as follows: DAGVTQSPTHLIKTRGQQVTLRCSPISGHKSVSWYQQVLGQGPQFIFQYYEKEERGRGNFPDRFSARQFPNYSSELNVNALLLGDSALYLCASSLTGGQETQYFGPGTRLLVL.

Only one count was recorded for this clone. This chain links TRBV27 with TRBJ1-1, with TRBD1 matching over 8 bases. V gave up 3 bases and J gave up 0 bases; unmatched junction bases: 6. The CDR3 is 16 residues long. CDR1 and CDR2 (germline): MNHEY, SMNVEV (reference sequence). The CDR3 DNA reads as TGTGCCAGCAGTTTTACAGGGGGACGTTTGAACACTGAAGCTTTCTTT. Protein sequence: CASSFTGGRLNTEAFF.

The J gene is TRBJ1-5, the V gene TRBV19, with a tentative D call TRBD1 (5 bases). Germline CDR1 is LNHDA and CDR2 is SQIVND (reference sequence). Trimming removed 8 bases from V and 3 bases from J, with 20 bases in between. The CDR3 is made up of 16 amino acids. CDR3: CASDSWIRDPNQPQHF. The CDR3 DNA sequence: TGTGCCAGTGATTCGTGGATCAGGGACCCCAATCAGCCCCAGCATTTT.

The chain combines TRBV4-3 with TRBJ2-3; 7 positions match TRBD1. The CDR3 has 16 residues. J was trimmed by 5 bases and V by 0 bases; bases with no gene match: 8. Germline V gives CDR1 LGHNA, CDR2 YSLEER. CDR3: CASSQDLPAGGDTQYF. The CDR3 nucleotides are TGCGCCAGCAGCCAAGATCTTCCGGCAGGGGGAGATACGCAGTATTTT.

The CDR3 DNA reads TGCGCCAGCAGCCAAGCAAGAACGGGGGCCTACGAGCAGTACTTC. It specifies CASSQARTGAYEQYF. This sequence joins TRBV4-1 and TRBJ2-7, with D tentatively TRBD2 (6 bases). CDR3 size: 15 residues. Germline CDR1 and CDR2: MGHRA and YSYEKL. The germline V and J ends were trimmed by 1 base and 2 bases, with 12 bases remaining between them.

The rearrangement links TRBV30 to TRBJ2-1; D perhaps matches TRBD2 (6 bases). Trimming took 1 base from V and 0 from J, leaving 13 bases between them. The germline CDR1 and CDR2 sequences are GTSNPN and SVGIG (reference sequence). The CDR3 is made up of 16 amino acids. CDR3 protein: CAWSALGRGSYNEQFF. The DNA for the CDR3 is TGTGCCTGGAGTGCCTTGGGGCGGGGCTCCTACAATGAGCAGTTCTTC.

The chain combines TRBV5-1 with TRBJ2-1; TRBD2 aligns across 9 bases. The CDR3 has 15 residues. Losses at the gene ends were 4 bases for V and 5 bases for J; bases not matched to a gene: 7. In germline, CDR1 is SGHRS, CDR2 YFSETQ. The CDR3: CASSPTGLADNEQFF. For the CDR3, the DNA is TGCGCCAGCAGCCCGACGGGACTAGCTGACAATGAGCAGTTCTTC.

The chain has TRBV11-2 and TRBJ2-3; either TRBD1 or TRBD2 may fit D (5 bases each). CDR3 length: 16 amino acids. The ends were cut back, 4 bases at V and 4 bases at J, with 18 bases in the middle. Per germline, CDR1 SGHAT and CDR2 FQNNGV. In DNA form, the CDR3 reads TGTGCCAGCAGCTCTTACCGGGACCGGTTTCCAGATACGCAGTATTTT. Protein product: CASSSYRDRFPDTQYF.